This TCR beta chain was identified in a study of post-analysis software for immune sequencing data. The overall study: Relapsing-remitting, secondary progressive and progressive-relapsing courses of multiple sclerosis were included.

The CDR3 length is 13 residues. The V and J ends lost 4 bases and 9 bases respectively, with 10 bases between them. Germline V CDR1 and CDR2: LGHDT, YNNKEL (reference sequence). Carried by the TCR beta cDNA libraries were unique molecular identifiers. About 500,000 cDNA molecules were obtained per 1 to 10 million input T cells. TCRdb reanalysed the PCR reads using MiXCR and keeps one entry per CDR3 protein. The table records roughly 600,000 distinct CDR3 sequences, 44% of them present only once. Study-level points and caveats: With F measure, samples from one preparation batch clustered together strongly. Controls' normalized Chao1 diversity significantly exceeded that of multiple sclerosis patients. Among roughly 5 TRBV segments more frequent in patients than controls were TRBV5-6, TRBV5-1 and TRBV20-1.

In regard to this clonotype: Its antigen is still unknown.

Sequenced: blood. The chain joins TRBV3-1 to TRBJ1-6; D not resolved. The sequence was collected from a girl between 10 and 17 years old with multiple sclerosis. The CDR3, as DNA: TGTGCCAGCAGCCTATCCAGTGCTTCACCCCTCCACTTT. Its protein product is CASSLSSASPLHF.